The rows below give T cell receptor beta chains drawn from one sample of a study of shared clonotypes between healthy human individuals. Only in-frame clones appear in the TCRdb table, and some are missing; sequencing was by immunoSEQ multiplex PCR. The table records 500,000 to 650,000 clones, 70% to 80% of them present only once. Sequenced sample: PBMCs. All receptors derive from a woman aged 40 to 50 in good health. Some clones in this sample may be carry-over from other donors' samples. Each CDR3 is given with its conserved first and last residue. The D gene is left open where the match is weak. The size of a clone is reported for some rows only, either as once, few or many, or as a class for expanded clones.

j_gene,abundance,len,d_gene,v_gene,CDR3aa,CDR3nt
TRBJ2-7,.,13,.,TRBV10-2,CAIPRLVRYEQYF,TGCGCCATTCCCCGACTAGTACGCTACGAGCAGTACTTC
TRBJ2-7,once,14,.,TRBV11-2,CASSNTGARGEQYF,TGTGCCAGCAGCAACACCGGGGCCCGAGGGGAGCAGTACTTC
TRBJ2-1,.,15,.,TRBV5-1,CASSFSGGSYNEQFF,TGCGCCAGCAGTTTTAGCGGAGGCTCCTACAATGAGCAGTTCTTC
TRBJ2-1,few,15,.,TRBV6-4,CASSERGGDYNEQFF,TGTGCCAGCAGTGAACGTGGGGGCGACTACAATGAGCAGTTCTTC
TRBJ2-1,few,14,.,TRBV12-2,CASRCRLAGYEQFF,TGTGCAAGTCGCTGCCGACTAGCGGGCTATGAGCAGTTCTTC
TRBJ2-1,.,12,TRBD2,TRBV10-3,CATTSGNNEQFF,TGTGCCACCACTAGCGGAAACAATGAGCAGTTCTTC
TRBJ2-3,.,16,.,TRBV7-6,CASSLAEAGGTDTQYF,TGTGCCAGCAGCTTAGCGGAGGCAGGGGGCACAGATACGCAGTATTTT
TRBJ1-4,.,13,.,TRBV9,CASSSLANEKLFF,TGTGCCAGCAGCTCCTTAGCTAATGAAAAACTGTTTTTT
TRBJ2-2,once,14,TRBD1,TRBV19,CASSATGVGGELFF,TGTGCCAGTAGTGCCACAGGGGTGGGCGGGGAGCTGTTTTTT
TRBJ1-2,.,14,.,TRBV6-5,CASSPTQGSRGYTF,TGTGCCAGCAGCCCTACCCAGGGTTCCCGGGGCTACACCTTC
TRBJ1-1,few,14,.,TRBV9,CASRERDLNTEAFF,TGTGCCAGCAGAGAGAGGGACTTGAACACTGAAGCTTTCTTT
TRBJ2-1,few,13,.,TRBV5-4,CASSLGGHNEQFF,TGTGCCAGCAGCTTGGGGGGGCACAATGAGCAGTTCTTC
TRBJ1-1,.,14,.,TRBV6-4,CASSDSTTNTEAFF,TGTGCCAGCAGTGACTCGACGACGAACACTGAAGCTTTCTTT
TRBJ2-1,.,14,TRBD2,TRBV7-3,CASSPGLAADEQFF,TGTGCCAGCAGCCCGGGACTAGCGGCGGATGAGCAGTTCTTC
TRBJ2-6,.,12,.,TRBV7-8,CATISGANVLTF,TGTGCCACCATCTCTGGGGCCAACGTCCTGACTTTC
TRBJ1-1,.,12,.,TRBV27,CASSARVGEAFF,TGTGCCAGCAGCGCACGCGTGGGTGAAGCTTTCTTT